Below, 24 T cell receptor beta chains from the same sample are listed, as sequenced in a study of human T cells and chemical hapten exposure. MiXCR, applied by TCRdb to the RACE reads, yields one record per CDR3 protein. This table has approximately 320,000 distinct CDR3 sequences, about 5% appearing once. Sample time point: pre-sensitization, week 0. Treatment in this sample: therapeutic diphenylcyclopropenone sensitization with weekly scalp DPC. Material: whole blood, obtained in connection with sensitization to the hapten diphenylcyclopropenone (DPC). All receptors derive from a woman aged 18-35 years with alopecia areata. Some clones in this sample may be carry-over from other donors' samples.

The chain employs TRBV10-2 and TRBJ1-5; D remains unclear. Trimming removed 7 bases from V and 4 bases from J, with 11 bases in between. CDR1 WSHSY and CDR2 SAAADI come from the germline V gene. CDR3 length: 13 residues. The CDR3 spells CASTGLINQPQHF. In nucleotides, the CDR3 is TGCGCCAGCACCGGACTGATTAATCAGCCCCAGCATTTT.

This clonotype was seen many times. V gene TRBV10-2 combines with J gene TRBJ2-1; a weak D match, TRBD1 (5 bases). The germline V gene encodes CDR1 WSHSY and CDR2 SAAADI. CDR3 size: 13 residues. V lost 8 bases and J 6 bases, leaving 14 bases between the germline ends. The CDR3 DNA sequence: TGCGCCAGCGGTACGACAGTTAGCAATGAGCAGTTCTTC. Protein: CASGTTVSNEQFF.

The rearrangement links TRBV12-3 or TRBV12-4 to TRBJ1-5, with 9 bases fitting TRBD1. The CDR3 is made up of 15 amino acids. V shed 6 bases and J 9 bases; nucleotides not matched to a gene: 12. The chain's CDR3 is CASSFPGQGVRPQHF. CDR3 in DNA: TGTGCCAGCAGCTTCCCGGGACAGGGAGTCCGGCCCCAGCATTTT.

This clonotype came up many times. V gene TRBV3-1 combines with J gene TRBJ1-1; D remains unclear. Trimming removed 2 bases at V and 6 bases at J, with 13 bases between. The length of the CDR3 is 14 residues. Germline CDR1 reads LGHDT; CDR2 reads YNNKEL (reference sequence). CDR3 in DNA: TGTGCCAGCAGCCAAAAACGTGACTCTGCTGAAGCTTTCTTT. This codes for CASSQKRDSAEAFF.

V usage is TRBV11-3 and J usage is TRBJ2-1; D ambiguous. Germline loops: CDR1 SGHNT, CDR2 YENEEA. Between the trimmed V and J ends, which lost 1 base and 0 bases, there was a span of 7 bases. CDR3 length: 15 amino acids. CDR3 region: CASSLAHSSYNEQFF. The CDR3 coding sequence is TGTGCCAGCAGCTTAGCACACAGCTCCTACAATGAGCAGTTCTTC.

This clonotype was seen many times. This chain connects TRBV11-3 to TRBJ2-2; 7 nucleotides match TRBD1. CDR1 SGHNT and CDR2 YENEEA come from the germline V gene. J gave up 9 bases and V 5 bases, and 6 bases lay outside the gene matches. This CDR3 region has 13 residues. CDR3 DNA: TGTGCCAGCAGCCATAGGGGGCTTCGGGAGCTGTTTTTT. It is translated as CASSHRGLRELFF.

In this sample, this clonotype turned up a few times. This chain joins TRBV2 and TRBJ2-7; tentatively, D is TRBD1 (6 bases). The CDR3 runs 14 residues. Trimming cost V 6 bases and J 3 bases, with 15 bases left between them. Germline CDR1 is SNHLY and CDR2 is FYNNEI. CDR3 bases: TGTGCCAGCAGCTTAGGGGGAACCTTCTACGAGCAGTACTTC. Translating it yields CASSLGGTFYEQYF.

The genes are TRBV3-1 and TRBJ1-1; a weak D match, TRBD1 (6 bases). Germline CDR1 LGHDT, CDR2 YNNKEL (reference sequence). The V and J ends lost 4 bases and 1 base respectively, with 13 bases between them. CDR3 length equals 15 residues. This CDR3 reads CASSLIGGRNTEAFF. CDR3 bases: TGTGCCAGCAGCCTGATCGGGGGGCGGAACACTGAAGCTTTCTTT.

This clonotype has just a few counts. J is TRBJ2-1 and V is TRBV7-9; TRBD1 is a possible D gene (5 bases). Trimming removed 8 bases at V and 5 bases at J, with 16 bases between. The CDR3 is 14 amino acids. The germline V gene has CDR1 SEHNR and CDR2 FQNEAQ (reference sequence). For the CDR3, the DNA is TGTGCCAGCGCCCTGACAGTTTTAAACAATGAGCAGTTCTTC. Residues: CASALTVLNNEQFF.

The CDR3 sequence is CASSLEGTTIYEQYF. The CDR3 DNA reads as TGCGCCAGCAGCTTGGAAGGGACTACAATCTACGAGCAGTACTTC. The chain combines TRBV5-1 with TRBJ2-7, with 7 bases fitting TRBD2. The germline V gene encodes CDR1 SGHRS and CDR2 YFSETQ. V was clipped by 0 bases and J by 3 bases; unmatched bases: 6. The CDR3 is made up of 15 amino acids.

This clonotype was counted ten times or more. V usage is TRBV10-3 and J usage is TRBJ2-3, with a tentative D call TRBD2 (6 bases). This CDR3 region has 15 residues. Germline V CDR1 and CDR2: ENHRY, SYGVKD. The V end lost 9 bases, the J end lost 0 bases, and 16 bases lay between the germline ends. CDR3: CAIRAGGSSTDTQYF. CDR3 DNA sequence: TGTGCCATTCGGGCCGGAGGGTCTAGCACAGATACGCAGTATTTT.

This clonotype was detected once. This clone may be a read error of a much larger clone one base away. The V gene is TRBV5-5, the J gene TRBJ1-1, with 7 nucleotides matching TRBD1. The V gene's germline CDR1 is SGHKS and CDR2 YYEKEE (reference sequence). The length of the CDR3 is 15 residues. This CDR3 is CSSSFLTGPNTEAFF. In DNA form, the CDR3 reads TGTTCCAGCAGCTTTTTGACAGGGCCTAACACTGAAGCTTTCTTT.

This clonotype was recorded at least ten times. The CDR3: CASSQEPDYEQYF. The CDR3 region has the DNA TGCGCCAGCAGCCAAGAACCCGATTACGAGCAGTACTTC. This chain links TRBV4-3 with TRBJ2-7; D remains unclear. The CDR3 is 13 amino acids. Trimming took off 0 bases at V and 4 bases at J, with 7 bases between the two ends. Germline-derived CDR1 and CDR2 are LGHNA and YSLEER.

This rearrangement joins TRBV12-3 or TRBV12-4 to TRBJ1-4; D unclear. Trimming took 3 bases from V and 5 from J, leaving 16 bases between them. The CDR3 loop spans 16 amino acids. CDR3: CASSFGYPSPNEKLFF. The CDR3 nucleotides are TGTGCCAGCAGTTTTGGGTATCCTAGCCCGAATGAAAAACTGTTTTTT.

The V gene is TRBV2, the J gene TRBJ1-5; possibly TRBD1 for D (5 bases). CDR3 size: 16 residues. Germline CDR1 SNHLY, CDR2 FYNNEI. Trimming took 3 bases from V and 2 from J, leaving 14 bases between them. The CDR3 DNA follows: TGTGCCAGCAGTGATTTCCTAGGGGAAGGCAATCAGCCCCAGCATTTT. Translated, it gives CASSDFLGEGNQPQHF.

This clonotype appeared a few times. The chain links TRBV7-2 to TRBJ2-1; possible D gene TRBD2, 7 bases. This CDR3 contains 15 residues. CDR1 is SGHTA and CDR2 is FQGNSA in the germline V gene. Trimming removed 2 bases at V and 4 bases at J, with 12 bases between. CDR3 region: CASSLMGGPYNEQFF. For the CDR3, the DNA is TGTGCCAGCAGCTTAATGGGGGGGCCTTACAATGAGCAGTTCTTC.

Turning to this clonotype: Possible read error: a much larger clone is one base away. This chain connects TRBV18 to TRBJ1-1, with TRBD1 matching over 9 bases. Germline CDR1 reads KGHSH; CDR2 reads LQKENI. This CDR3 is 14 amino acids long. V lost 6 bases, J lost 4 bases, and 6 bases stayed unmatched. CDR3 sequence: CASSCGQGSTEAFF. In nucleotides, the CDR3 is TGTGCCAGCTCCTGTGGACAGGGGAGCACTGAAGCTTTCTTT.

This chain uses TRBV28 with TRBJ2-7; TRBD1 is a possible D gene (6 bases). This CDR3 has 16 amino acids. CDR1 and CDR2 (germline): MDHEN, SYDVKM. Deletions cut 7 bases from V and 5 bases from J, with 24 bases between. The CDR3 DNA sequence: TGTGCCAGCATTCGGGACCAAGGACAGCTCCTTCACGAGCAGTACTTC. Residues: CASIRDQGQLLHEQYF.

This clonotype was detected a few times. The chain has TRBV5-8 and TRBJ2-7; TRBD1 agrees at 8 bases. After removal of 0 bases from V and 7 bases from J, the junction contained 6 bases not matched to a gene. The V gene's germline CDR1 is SGHTS and CDR2 YDEGEE. The CDR3 length is 14 residues. The DNA of the CDR3 is TGTGCCAGCAGCTTGGGGGACAGGATGGGGGAGCAGTACTTC. This sequence encodes CASSLGDRMGEQYF.

This clonotype was recorded many times. J is TRBJ2-4 and V is TRBV7-6; possibly TRBD1 for D (5 bases). Germline V gives CDR1 SGHVS, CDR2 FNYEAQ. This CDR3 has 15 residues. Trimming took off 5 bases at V and 8 bases at J, with 19 bases between the two ends. The CDR3 region is CASSPRASATDIQYF. For the CDR3, the DNA is TGTGCCAGCAGCCCCAGGGCCTCCGCCACGGACATTCAGTACTTC.

This clonotype appeared a few times. The chain recombines TRBV5-4 with TRBJ1-6; 7 bases align to TRBD1. Germline values: CDR1 SGHNT, CDR2 YYREEE (reference sequence). The CDR3 runs 14 residues. V lost 3 bases, J lost 7 bases, and 4 bases stayed unmatched. In DNA form, the CDR3 reads TGTGCCAGCAGCTGGGGACAGATAAATTCACCCCTCCACTTT. This gives the protein CASSWGQINSPLHF.

This clonotype occurred many times. This chain uses TRBV9 with TRBJ2-7; TRBD2 aligns across 7 bases. The V segment lost 0 bases and the J segment 0 bases; nucleotides outside the gene matches: 6. There are 16 residues in the CDR3. Germline V gene sequence: CDR1 SGDLS, CDR2 YYNGEE. CDR3 sequence reads: CASSVGLAGVSYEQYF. The CDR3 nucleotides are TGTGCCAGCAGCGTAGGGTTAGCGGGCGTCTCCTACGAGCAGTACTTC.

This clonotype was seen a few times. The J gene is TRBJ2-7, the V gene TRBV27; D may be TRBD1 (6 bases). Germline-derived CDR1 and CDR2 are MNHEY and SMNVEV (reference sequence). The V end was cut by 6 bases, the J end by 1 base, with 10 bases between. This CDR3 spans 13 amino acids. CDR3 sequence: CASSQTGSYEQYF. CDR3 DNA: TGTGCCAGCAGCCAGACAGGTTCCTACGAGCAGTACTTC.

CDR3 sequence reads: CASSEEAGYDTQYF. CDR3 DNA sequence: TGTGCCAGCAGTGAAGAGGCAGGGTACGATACGCAGTATTTT. This chain connects TRBV6-1 to TRBJ2-3; D perhaps matches TRBD1 (5 bases). Deletions cut 1 base from V and 6 bases from J, with 11 bases between. CDR1 MNHNS and CDR2 SASEGT come from the germline V gene. This CDR3 is built from 14 residues.